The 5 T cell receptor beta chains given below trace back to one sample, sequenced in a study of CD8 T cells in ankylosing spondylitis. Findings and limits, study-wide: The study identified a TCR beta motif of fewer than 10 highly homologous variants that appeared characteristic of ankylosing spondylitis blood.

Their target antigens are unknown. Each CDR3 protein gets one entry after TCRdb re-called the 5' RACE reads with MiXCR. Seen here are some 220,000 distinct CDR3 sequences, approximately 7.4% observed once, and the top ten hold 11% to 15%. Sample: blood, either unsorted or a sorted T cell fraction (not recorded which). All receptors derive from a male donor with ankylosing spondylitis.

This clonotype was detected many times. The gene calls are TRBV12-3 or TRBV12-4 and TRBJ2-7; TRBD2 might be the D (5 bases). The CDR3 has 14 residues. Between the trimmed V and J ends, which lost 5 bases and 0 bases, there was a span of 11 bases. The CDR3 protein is CASSPSRGSYEQYF. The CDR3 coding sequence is TGTGCCAGCAGTCCCAGCCGGGGCTCCTACGAGCAGTACTTC.

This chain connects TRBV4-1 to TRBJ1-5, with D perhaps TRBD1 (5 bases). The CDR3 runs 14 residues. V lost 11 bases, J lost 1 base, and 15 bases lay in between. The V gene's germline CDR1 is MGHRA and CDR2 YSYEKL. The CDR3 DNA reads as TGCGCCTCAGGATGGCAGGGCAGCAATCAGCCCCAGCATTTT. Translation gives CASGWQGSNQPQHF.

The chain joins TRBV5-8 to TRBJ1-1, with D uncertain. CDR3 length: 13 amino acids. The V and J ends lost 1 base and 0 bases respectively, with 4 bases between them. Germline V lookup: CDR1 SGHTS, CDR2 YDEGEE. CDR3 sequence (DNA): TGTGCCAGCAGCTTGCAGCTGAACACTGAAGCTTTCTTT. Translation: CASSLQLNTEAFF.

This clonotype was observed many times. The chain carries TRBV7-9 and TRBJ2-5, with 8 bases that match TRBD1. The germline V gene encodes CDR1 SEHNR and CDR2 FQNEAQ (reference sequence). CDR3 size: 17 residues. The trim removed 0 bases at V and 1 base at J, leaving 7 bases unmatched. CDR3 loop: CASSLALTTGVQETQYF. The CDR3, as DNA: TGTGCCAGCAGCTTAGCGTTAACGACAGGGGTCCAAGAGACCCAGTACTTC.

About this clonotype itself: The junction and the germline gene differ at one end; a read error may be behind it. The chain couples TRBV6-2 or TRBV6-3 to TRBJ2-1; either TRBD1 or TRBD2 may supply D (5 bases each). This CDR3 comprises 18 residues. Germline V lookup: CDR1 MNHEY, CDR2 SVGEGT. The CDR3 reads CPSTPGLRGHTQWNEQFF. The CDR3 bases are TGTCCCAGCACCCCCGGATTGAGGGGCCATACCCAGTGGAATGAGCAGTTCTTC.